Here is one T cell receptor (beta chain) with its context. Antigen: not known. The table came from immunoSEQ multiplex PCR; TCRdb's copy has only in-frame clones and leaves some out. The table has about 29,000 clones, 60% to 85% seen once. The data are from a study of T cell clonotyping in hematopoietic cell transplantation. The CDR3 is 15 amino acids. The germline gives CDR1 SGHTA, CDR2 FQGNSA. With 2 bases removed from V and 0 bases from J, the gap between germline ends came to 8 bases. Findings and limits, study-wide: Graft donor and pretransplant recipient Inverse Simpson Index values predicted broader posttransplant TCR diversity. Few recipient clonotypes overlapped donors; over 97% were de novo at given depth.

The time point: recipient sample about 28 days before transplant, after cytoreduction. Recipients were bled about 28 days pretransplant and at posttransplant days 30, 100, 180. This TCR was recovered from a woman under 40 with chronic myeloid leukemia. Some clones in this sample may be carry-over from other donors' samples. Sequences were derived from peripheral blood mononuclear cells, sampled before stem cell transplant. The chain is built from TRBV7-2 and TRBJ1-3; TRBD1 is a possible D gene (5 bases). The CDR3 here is CASSLSRDSGNTIYF. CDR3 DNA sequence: TGTGCCAGCAGCTTATCCAGGGACTCTGGAAACACCATATATTTT. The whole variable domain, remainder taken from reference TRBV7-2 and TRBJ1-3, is GAGVSQSPSNKVTEKGKDVELRCDPISGHTALYWYRQSLGQGLEFLIYFQGNSAPDKSGLPSDRFSAERTGGSVSTLTIQRTQQEDSAVYLCASSLSRDSGNTIYFGEGSWLTVV.